Listed below are T cell receptor beta chains from one sample, sequenced in a study of vaccination and CD4 T cells after COVID-19. These receptors have no known antigen. TCRdb analysed the PCR reads with MiXCR anew, one entry per CDR3 protein. The repertoire holds approximately 12,000 distinct CDR3 sequences, with around 53% as singletons. Sequenced input: CD4+ T cells from blood, cultured in vitro. The receptor source for this set is a human donor who had recovered from COVID-19. The CDR3 runs from the conserved cysteine through the conserved F or W. Each record gives: J gene, D gene, clone size, CDR3 length, V gene, CDR3 protein, CDR3 DNA. A D gene is named only where the DNA matches it firmly. Only some rows state a clone size, as once, few, many or a class for expanded clones.

j_gene: TRBJ2-5; d_gene: .; abundance: few; len: 14; v_gene: TRBV5-5; CDR3aa: CASSRTGAGETQYF; CDR3nt: TGTGCCAGCAGCCGGACTGGGGCGGGGGAGACCCAGTACTTC
j_gene: TRBJ1-4; d_gene: .; abundance: .; len: 15; v_gene: TRBV15; CDR3aa: CATSPSDGSRGKLFF; CDR3nt: TGTGCCACCAGCCCGTCCGATGGGTCCCGGGGGAAACTGTTTTTT
j_gene: TRBJ2-5; d_gene: .; abundance: few; len: 13; v_gene: TRBV18; CDR3aa: CASSPGVQETQYF; CDR3nt: TGTGCCAGCTCACCAGGGGTCCAAGAGACCCAGTACTTC
j_gene: TRBJ1-2; d_gene: .; abundance: .; len: 14; v_gene: TRBV2; CDR3aa: CASSDSISDYGYTF; CDR3nt: TGTGCCAGCAGTGACAGCATCTCGGACTATGGCTACACCTTC
j_gene: TRBJ1-1; d_gene: .; abundance: few; len: 13; v_gene: TRBV7-9; CDR3aa: CASTPSGGTEAFF; CDR3nt: TGTGCCAGCACTCCCTCGGGGGGAACTGAAGCTTTCTTT
j_gene: TRBJ2-5; d_gene: TRBD2; abundance: .; len: 14; v_gene: TRBV6-1; CDR3aa: CASRSGGLQETQYF; CDR3nt: TGTGCCAGCAGGAGCGGGGGGCTACAAGAGACCCAGTACTTC
j_gene: TRBJ2-5; d_gene: TRBD2; abundance: few; len: 15; v_gene: TRBV20-1; CDR3aa: CSSFGREGPRETQYF; CDR3nt: TGCAGTAGCTTCGGGCGGGAGGGCCCTCGAGAGACCCAGTACTTC
j_gene: TRBJ2-3; d_gene: .; abundance: few; len: 17; v_gene: TRBV7-8; CDR3aa: CASSFPWDIKDTDTQYF; CDR3nt: TGTGCCAGCAGCTTCCCCTGGGACATTAAAGACACAGATACGCAGTATTTT
j_gene: TRBJ2-3; d_gene: TRBD1; abundance: .; len: 16; v_gene: TRBV2; CDR3aa: CASSGTGGGRTDTQYF; CDR3nt: TGTGCCAGCAGTGGAACAGGGGGCGGAAGAACAGATACGCAGTATTTT
j_gene: TRBJ2-7; d_gene: TRBD2; abundance: .; len: 18; v_gene: TRBV2; CDR3aa: CASSEGLAGGPHLGEQYF; CDR3nt: TGTGCCAGCAGTGAAGGGCTAGCGGGAGGTCCCCACTTGGGCGAGCAGTACTTC
j_gene: TRBJ2-5; d_gene: .; abundance: once; len: 13; v_gene: TRBV9; CDR3aa: CASSVDGRETQYF; CDR3nt: TGTGCCAGCAGCGTAGATGGGAGGGAGACCCAGTACTTC
j_gene: TRBJ1-5; d_gene: TRBD1; abundance: .; len: 13; v_gene: TRBV12-3/TRBV12-4; CDR3aa: CASRTGGNQPQHF; CDR3nt: TGTGCCAGCAGGACAGGGGGCAATCAGCCCCAGCATTTT
j_gene: TRBJ2-5; d_gene: .; abundance: .; len: 12; v_gene: TRBV4-1; CDR3aa: CASRGGRGTQYF; CDR3nt: TGCGCCAGCAGGGGCGGACGGGGCACCCAGTACTTC
j_gene: TRBJ1-5; d_gene: .; abundance: few; len: 13; v_gene: TRBV27; CDR3aa: CASSLMRNQPQHF; CDR3nt: TGTGCCAGCAGTTTGATGAGGAATCAGCCCCAGCATTTT
j_gene: TRBJ1-2; d_gene: TRBD1; abundance: few; len: 16; v_gene: TRBV6-1; CDR3aa: CASSEAYTGTDYGYTF; CDR3nt: TGTGCCAGCAGTGAAGCGTATACCGGGACAGACTATGGCTACACCTTC
j_gene: TRBJ2-7; d_gene: TRBD2; abundance: .; len: 13; v_gene: TRBV7-9; CDR3aa: CASSFTGGYEQCF; CDR3nt: TGTGCCAGCAGCTTCACGGGAGGCTACGAGCAGTGCTTC
j_gene: TRBJ2-5; d_gene: .; abundance: .; len: 16; v_gene: TRBV7-8; CDR3aa: CASSLRVAERQETQYF; CDR3nt: TGTGCCAGCAGCTTACGAGTAGCGGAGCGACAAGAGACCCAGTACTTC
j_gene: TRBJ1-2; d_gene: TRBD1; abundance: .; len: 14; v_gene: TRBV10-3; CDR3aa: CAISQRTGGYGYTF; CDR3nt: TGTGCCATCAGTCAAAGGACAGGGGGCTATGGCTACACCTTC
j_gene: TRBJ2-1; d_gene: .; abundance: .; len: 13; v_gene: TRBV19; CDR3aa: CASSITRYNEQFF; CDR3nt: TGTGCCAGTAGTATCACTCGGTACAATGAGCAGTTCTTC
j_gene: TRBJ1-5; d_gene: TRBD1; abundance: few; len: 14; v_gene: TRBV27; CDR3aa: CASSADRGRQPQHF; CDR3nt: TGTGCCAGCAGTGCGGACAGGGGGCGTCAGCCCCAGCATTTT
j_gene: TRBJ1-4; d_gene: .; abundance: .; len: 13; v_gene: TRBV6-1; CDR3aa: CASSLTRLEKLFF; CDR3nt: TGTGCCAGCAGCCTAACGAGACTTGAAAAACTGTTTTTT
j_gene: TRBJ2-7; d_gene: TRBD2; abundance: medium-sized; len: 16; v_gene: TRBV20-1; CDR3aa: CSARDGRLAEIYEQYF; CDR3nt: TGCAGTGCTAGAGACGGGCGACTAGCGGAGATTTACGAGCAGTACTTC
j_gene: TRBJ2-7; d_gene: .; abundance: .; len: 14; v_gene: TRBV7-2; CDR3aa: CASSLVRDSYEQYF; CDR3nt: TGTGCCAGCAGCTTAGTCCGGGACTCCTACGAGCAGTACTTC
j_gene: TRBJ2-5; d_gene: TRBD2; abundance: few; len: 17; v_gene: TRBV7-4; CDR3aa: CASSLVIASGSCETQYF; CDR3nt: TGTGCCAGCAGCTTAGTAATAGCTAGCGGGAGTTGTGAGACCCAGTACTTC
j_gene: TRBJ1-2; d_gene: .; abundance: .; len: 14; v_gene: TRBV5-4; CDR3aa: CASSSSTGNYGYTF; CDR3nt: TGTGCCAGCAGCTCCTCCACGGGAAACTATGGCTACACCTTC